The entry below describes one T cell receptor (beta chain). Beta-chain TCR cDNA was generated via 5'RACE template switching with UMIs. Reanalyzing the 5' RACE reads, TCRdb keeps one entry per CDR3 protein, without DNA. The specimen's table records some 300,000 distinct CDR3 sequences. The data were taken from a study of T cells expressing NK-cell markers. Study in general: The authors derived TCR beta repertoires from sorted CD3+CD56+NKG2C+, CD3+CD56+NKG2C- and CD3+CD56-NKG2C+ T cells. Eight donors were sequenced, of whom seven were HCMV-seropositive, while the remaining one was HCMV-seronegative.

The sequenced material came from blood T cells: a sorted CD56 or NKG2C T cell subset, CD4+ or CD8+ T cells, or bulk PBMC T cells (not recorded which). This TCR was sampled from a man aged 18 to 29 in good health.

The CDR3 region is CASSYSAGGGAKETQYF. The chain recombines TRBV6-5 with TRBJ2-5; TCRdb's assignment of TRBD2 cannot be checked, as there is no DNA. Looked up from germline, CDR1 is MNHEY and CDR2 is SVGAGI. The CDR3 runs to 17 residues.